This T cell receptor (beta chain) was profiled in a study of shared clonotypes between healthy human individuals. Whole-study findings and limits: The sharing of about 5% of naive CD4 clonotypes was seen across a handful of donors.

Of note for this clone: Its antigen remains unidentified.

Selected positively for CCR7 and CD45RO-negative, naive CD8 cells excluded terminally differentiated effector memory CD45RA+ cells. The donors were all Caucasian adults (living in Nashville, Tennessee). The authors ran the assay at deep level. Libraries were prepared by immunoSEQ multiplex PCR; TCRdb keeps only in-frame clonotypes and omits some of them. The data show millions of clones, under 95% seen once. V was clipped by 6 bases and J by 0 bases, with 14 bases between them. The CDR3 runs to 15 residues. Germline values: CDR1 LNHDA, CDR2 SQIVND (reference sequence). The sequencing sample was made of naive CD8+ T cells from PBMCs. This chain connects TRBV19 to TRBJ1-1; D remains ambiguous. The clonotype comes from a man between 18 and 29 years old in good health. Some clones in this sample may be carry-over from other donors' samples. The CDR3 region has the DNA TGTGCCAGTAGATTGGGAGTACATATGAACACTGAAGCTTTCTTT. This encodes CASRLGVHMNTEAFF.